The 10 T cell receptor beta chains below were found in one sample sequenced in a study of post-analysis software for immune sequencing data. For these TCRs, the target antigens are not known. Findings of the study overall: About five TRBV segments appeared more often in patients than in controls, and TRBV5-6, TRBV5-1 and TRBV20-1 were among these.

The TCR beta cDNA libraries contained unique molecular identifiers. TCRdb called the PCR reads again in MiXCR, with one record for every CDR3 protein. The profile shows about 540,000 distinct CDR3 sequences, 30% to 40% of them singletons. The sample comprised blood. Every receptor here comes from a girl aged 2-17 years with multiple sclerosis.

This chain joins TRBV11-1 and TRBJ2-7; maybe TRBD1 (6 bases). The CDR3 runs 13 residues. Trimming removed 5 bases from V and 4 bases from J, with 12 bases in between. Germline V gives CDR1 SGHAT, CDR2 FQDESV (reference sequence). The CDR3 spells CASSQTGLYEQYF. DNA for the CDR3: TGTGCCAGCAGCCAAACAGGGTTGTACGAGCAGTACTTC.

This clonotype was picked up one time. The V gene is TRBV12-3 or TRBV12-4, the J gene TRBJ2-5, with D perhaps matching TRBD1 (6 bases). V was cut by 5 bases and J by 11 bases, with 21 bases left in between. This CDR3 comprises 14 residues. CDR3 residues: CASSPLTGSDEQYF. The CDR3 nucleotides are TGTGCCAGCAGTCCACTCACAGGGAGCGATGAGCAGTACTTC.

The rearrangement uses TRBV20-1 and TRBJ1-2; possible D gene TRBD1, 5 bases. V was shortened by 0 bases and J by 6 bases, with 11 bases between the two germline ends. Germline lookup yields CDR1 DFQATT and CDR2 SNEGSKA (reference sequence). The CDR3 runs 13 residues. CDR3 protein: CSARDGTGDGYTF. DNA for the CDR3: TGCAGTGCTAGAGATGGGACGGGGGATGGCTACACCTTC.

CDR3 loop: CSVDSGGAGYNEQFF. CDR3 coding DNA: TGCAGCGTTGATAGTGGGGGGGCTGGCTACAATGAGCAGTTCTTC. The chain combines TRBV29-1 with TRBJ2-1; maybe TRBD2 (7 bases). Germline CDR1 and CDR2: SQVTM and ANQGSEA. Trimming cost V 3 bases and J 3 bases, with 15 bases left between them. The length of the CDR3 is 15 residues.

This clonotype has only a few counts. The chain combines TRBV20-1 with TRBJ2-1; 10 bases align to TRBD2. This CDR3 spans 15 amino acids. Germline assignment: CDR1 DFQATT and CDR2 SNEGSKA (reference sequence). V trimming: 4 bases; J trimming: 4 bases; junction bases outside the gene matches: 7. CDR3: CSAISGGAGYNEQFF. As DNA, the CDR3 is TGCAGTGCTATCAGCGGGGGGGCTGGGTACAATGAGCAGTTCTTC.

Only a few counts were recorded for this clonotype. The V gene is TRBV5-1, the J gene TRBJ1-1; 8 nucleotides line up with TRBD1. The ends lost 7 bases at V and 4 bases at J; junction bases unmatched: 9. Germline V CDR1 and CDR2: SGHRS, YFSETQ. This CDR3 spans 14 amino acids. Written as DNA, the CDR3 is TGCGCCAGCGTGCGAGAGACAGGGGTCACTGAAGCTTTCTTT. It translates to CASVRETGVTEAFF.

Only a few counts were recorded for this clonotype. The CDR3 sequence is CASSDSGAKQYF. The CDR3 DNA is TGTGCCAGCAGTGACTCAGGGGCCAAGCAGTACTTC. The gene calls are TRBV6-1 and TRBJ2-7; a weak D match, TRBD1 (6 bases). Between the trimmed V and J ends, which lost 3 bases and 8 bases, there was a span of 11 bases. Germline CDR1 reads MNHNS; CDR2 reads SASEGT. The CDR3 loop spans 12 amino acids.

The V call is TRBV14, the J call TRBJ2-6; no reliable D call. The V end was cut by 0 bases, the J end by 0 bases, with 9 bases between. Germline loops: CDR1 SGHDN, CDR2 FVKESK. The CDR3 consists of 17 residues. For the CDR3, the DNA is TGTGCCAGCAGCCAAGATGCCCTATTCTCTGGGGCCAACGTCCTGACTTTC. Protein: CASSQDALFSGANVLTF.

The gene calls are TRBV3-1 and TRBJ1-2; D ambiguous. Deletions cut 4 bases from V and 2 bases from J, with 11 bases between. Germline V gene sequence: CDR1 LGHDT, CDR2 YNNKEL (reference sequence). The CDR3 has 14 residues. CDR3 protein: CASSRGNKNYGYTF. In DNA, the CDR3 is TGTGCCAGCAGCCGGGGAAACAAAAACTATGGCTACACCTTC.

This clonotype was seen at least ten times. V usage is TRBV6-4 and J usage is TRBJ2-5; D is possibly TRBD1 (6 bases). The CDR3 covers 11 residues. V shed 3 bases and J shed 9 bases, with 8 bases lying between them. Germline V gene lookup returns CDR1 MRHNA and CDR2 SNTAGT. CDR3 bases: TGTGCCAGCAGTGATCAGGGGCCCCAGTACTTC. It yields the protein CASSDQGPQYF.